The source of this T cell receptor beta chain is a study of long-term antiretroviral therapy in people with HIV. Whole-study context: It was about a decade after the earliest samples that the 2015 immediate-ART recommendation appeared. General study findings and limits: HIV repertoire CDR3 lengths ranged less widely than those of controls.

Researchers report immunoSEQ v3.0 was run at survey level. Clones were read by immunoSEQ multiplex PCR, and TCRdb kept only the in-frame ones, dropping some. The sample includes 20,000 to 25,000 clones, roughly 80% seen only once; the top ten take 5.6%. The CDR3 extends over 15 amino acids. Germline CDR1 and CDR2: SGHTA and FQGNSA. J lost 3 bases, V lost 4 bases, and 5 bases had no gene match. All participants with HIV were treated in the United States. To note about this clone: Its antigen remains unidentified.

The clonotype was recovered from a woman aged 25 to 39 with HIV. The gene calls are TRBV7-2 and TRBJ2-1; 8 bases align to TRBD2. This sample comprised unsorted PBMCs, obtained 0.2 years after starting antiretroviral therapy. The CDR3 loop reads CASSSTGTSYNEQFF. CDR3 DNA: TGTGCCAGCAGCTCGACCGGGACTAGCTACAATGAGCAGTTCTTC.